A single sample is the source of the 28 T cell receptor beta chains below, sequenced in a study of blood T cell repertoires in COVID-19. The repertoire was sequenced with immunoSEQ multiplex PCR; TCRdb's copy has only in-frame clones and lacks some. The top ten hold about 3.3% of the sample, which has some 190,000 clones, 84% seen once. The sequencing input was PBMCs or T cells enriched from blood (not recorded which). These TCRs come from a woman in her 30s who had been exposed to COVID-19.

The CDR3 protein is CASSAQQDNTEAFF. CDR3 nucleotides: TGTGCCAGCAGCGCTCAACAAGATAACACTGAAGCTTTCTTT. The rearrangement links TRBV7-2 to TRBJ1-1; no reliable D call. The CDR3 length is 14 residues. Germline V gives CDR1 SGHTA, CDR2 FQGNSA. The V and J ends lost 5 bases and 2 bases respectively, with 12 bases between them.

Only one count was recorded for this clone. The chain carries TRBV6-4 and TRBJ1-4; no clear D. Deletions cut 6 bases from V and 8 bases from J, with 16 bases between. This CDR3 region has 14 residues. Germline V gene data show CDR1 as MRHNA and CDR2 as SNTAGT. The CDR3 here is CASRKLGCNEKLFF. In DNA, the CDR3 is TGTGCCAGCAGGAAGCTCGGGTGCAACGAAAAACTGTTTTTT.

The chain joins TRBV7-3 to TRBJ1-4; the match to TRBD1 covers 8 bases. V shed 6 bases, J shed 5 bases, and the junction held 5 bases outside the gene matches. Germline assignment: CDR1 SGHTA and CDR2 FQGTGA. The CDR3 is 14 amino acids. CDR3 loop: CASSPDRGNEKLFF. Here the CDR3 DNA reads TGTGCCAGCAGTCCAGACAGGGGAAATGAAAAACTGTTTTTT. Full variable domain (remainder filled in from reference TRBV7-3 and TRBJ1-4): GAGVSQTPSNKVTEKGKYVELRCDPISGHTALYWYRQSLGQGPEFLIYFQGTGAADDSGLPNDRFFAVRPEGSVSTLKIQRTERGDSAVYLCASSPDRGNEKLFFGSGTQLSVL.

This clone was observed a single time. V and J are TRBV9 and TRBJ1-2; D is ambiguous. The CDR3 has 13 residues. V was trimmed by 4 bases and J by 7 bases, leaving 14 bases between them. CDR1 is SGDLS and CDR2 is YYNGEE in the germline V gene. The CDR3 DNA follows: TGTGCCAGCAGCCCCGGCCTGGCGGGTGGCTACACCTTC. Protein product: CASSPGLAGGYTF.

The rearrangement joins TRBV4-3 to TRBJ2-1; a weak D match, TRBD2 (5 bases). The germline V and J ends were trimmed by 4 bases and 6 bases, with 16 bases remaining between them. The CDR3 contains 15 residues. Per the germline V gene, CDR1 is LGHNA and CDR2 is YSLEER. In nucleotides, the CDR3 is TGCGCCAGCAGCCCCACTATGAGGGTAAGCAATGAGCAGTTCTTC. Protein product: CASSPTMRVSNEQFF.

The V call is TRBV10-3, the J call TRBJ1-5; D is perhaps TRBD1 (6 bases). Per the germline V gene, CDR1 is ENHRY and CDR2 is SYGVKD. With 9 bases removed from V and 6 bases from J, the gap between germline ends came to 12 bases. This CDR3 has 12 residues. In nucleotides, the CDR3 is TGTGCCATAAGACAGGCGGGTCAGCCCCAGCATTTT. Its protein is CAIRQAGQPQHF.

This chain links TRBV3-1 (or the pseudogene TRBV3-2) with TRBJ1-1; D call uncertain. The CDR3 length is 14 residues. Germline CDR1 and CDR2: LGHDT and YNNKEL (reference sequence). V lost 1 base and J lost 1, with 7 bases in between. The CDR3 spells CASSQGHRNTEAFF. The CDR3 DNA sequence: TGTGCCAGCAGCCAAGGACACAGGAACACTGAAGCTTTCTTT.

The rearrangement uses TRBV13 and TRBJ2-5; 7 bases are a match to TRBD2. The V gene end was trimmed by 4 bases and the J gene end by 0 bases; junction bases not matched to a gene: 8. The CDR3 runs 16 residues. Germline loops: CDR1 PRHDT, CDR2 FYEKMQ (reference sequence). CDR3 in DNA: TGTGCCAGCAGCTCCAGTGGGGGAGGGTACCAAGAGACCCAGTACTTC. The encoded protein is CASSSSGGGYQETQYF.

The chain links TRBV6-6 to TRBJ1-2; the D gene is possibly TRBD1 (6 bases). The CDR3 spans 14 residues. The ends were cut back, 4 bases at V and 10 bases at J, with 19 bases in the middle. Per the germline V gene, CDR1 is MNHNY and CDR2 is SVGAGI (reference sequence). CDR3 nucleotides: TGTGCCAGCAGTTCTCAGGACGGACAGATTTTCTACACCTTC. It yields the protein CASSSQDGQIFYTF.

The chain joins TRBV25-1 to TRBJ1-2; D is uncertain. The germline V gene has CDR1 MGHDK and CDR2 SYGVNS. CDR3 length equals 13 residues. V gave up 2 bases and J gave up 8 bases, with 12 bases separating them. CDR3 region: CASSEQKPGGYTF. In DNA, the CDR3 is TGTGCCAGCAGTGAACAGAAACCGGGGGGCTACACCTTC.

The chain employs TRBV16 and TRBJ1-5, with TRBD1 matching over 9 bases. Germline V gene data show CDR1 as KGHSY and CDR2 as FQNENV. The CDR3 loop spans 15 amino acids. Germline trimming cut 3 bases from V and 4 bases from J; bases unmatched to any gene: 4. CDR3 sequence reads: CASSHFGQGNQPQHF. The CDR3 nucleotides read TGTGCCAGCAGCCATTTCGGACAGGGGAATCAGCCCCAGCATTTT.

The chain carries TRBV5-4 and TRBJ2-1, with D perhaps matching TRBD2 (5 bases). The CDR3 totals 15 residues. Germline V gene data show CDR1 as SGHNT and CDR2 as YYREEE (reference sequence). Trimming removed 3 bases at V and 3 bases at J, with 13 bases between. CDR3 residues: CASSSPGKDYNEQFF. CDR3 sequence (DNA): TGTGCCAGCAGCTCACCCGGGAAAGACTACAATGAGCAGTTCTTC. Filled out from reference TRBV5-4 and TRBJ2-1, the complete variable domain reads ETGVTQSPTHLIKTRGQQVTLRCSSQSGHNTVSWYQQALGQGPQFIFQYYREEENGRGNFPPRFSGLQFPNYSSELNVNALELDDSALYLCASSSPGKDYNEQFFGPGTRLTVL.

The chain uses TRBV6-5 and TRBJ1-2; the match to TRBD1 covers 8 bases. This CDR3 is built from 14 residues. Trimming removed 2 bases from V and 8 bases from J; junction bases left unmatched: 7. The germline V gene has CDR1 MNHEY and CDR2 SVGAGI. The CDR3: CASSYVAGGDGYTF. The CDR3 nucleotides are TGTGCCAGCAGTTACGTTGCAGGGGGCGACGGCTACACCTTC.

This chain joins TRBV11-2 and TRBJ1-2; 8 positions match TRBD1. CDR3 length: 17 amino acids. V lost 1 base, J lost 3 bases, and 10 bases stayed unmatched. In germline, CDR1 is SGHAT, CDR2 FQNNGV. CDR3 coding DNA: TGTGCCAGCAGCTTAGGTCTCAACAGGGGGAGATACTATGGCTACACCTTC. Its translation: CASSLGLNRGRYYGYTF.

This clone was counted once. The genes are TRBV10-3 and TRBJ2-3, with a tentative D call TRBD1 (5 bases). Trimming stripped 0 bases from V and 1 base from J, with 5 bases between. Germline V CDR1 and CDR2: ENHRY, SYGVKD. CDR3 length equals 14 residues. CDR3 residues: CAISESTGTDTQYF. CDR3 nucleotide sequence: TGTGCCATCAGTGAGTCGACAGGCACAGATACGCAGTATTTT.

This chain links TRBV2 with TRBJ2-2; D is ambiguous. The germline V and J ends were trimmed by 7 bases and 6 bases, with 9 bases remaining between them. Looked up from germline, CDR1 is SNHLY and CDR2 is FYNNEI. The CDR3 has 12 amino acids. The DNA of the CDR3 is TGTGCCAGCATTGAGCAGGCCGGGGAGCTGTTTTTT. It is translated as CASIEQAGELFF.

This clone was seen once. This rearrangement joins TRBV6-2 or TRBV6-3 to TRBJ2-7; D not certain. Germline V CDR1 and CDR2: MNHEY, SVGEGT. The CDR3 spans 14 residues. Trimming cost V 0 bases and J 1 base, with 7 bases left between them. CDR3 DNA: TGTGCCAGCAGTTACTCTCTAGGATCCTACGAGCAGTACTTC. Its translation is CASSYSLGSYEQYF.

CDR3 in DNA: TGTGCCAGCAGCGCCGGACAGGGGACGGGAAACACCATATATTTT. Protein: CASSAGQGTGNTIYF. V and J are TRBV7-9 and TRBJ1-3, with 9 bases matching TRBD1. The germline V gene has CDR1 SEHNR and CDR2 FQNEAQ (reference sequence). This CDR3 contains 15 residues. Unmatched junction bases numbered 6, after V lost 5 bases and J lost 4 bases. Full variable domain (remainder filled in from reference TRBV7-9 and TRBJ1-3): DTGVSQNPRHKITKRGQNVTFRCDPISEHNRLYWYRQTLGQGPEFLTYFQNEAQLEKSRLLSDRFSAERPKGSFSTLEIQRTEQGDSAMYLCASSAGQGTGNTIYFGEGSWLTVV.

A few counts support this clone. The J gene is TRBJ1-3, the V gene TRBV29-1, with D possibly being TRBD1 (5 bases). Germline-derived CDR1 and CDR2 are SQVTM and ANQGSEA. There are 13 residues in the CDR3. Trimming stripped 1 base from V and 4 bases from J, with 8 bases between. CDR3 region: CSVEAHRGNTIYF. The CDR3 DNA reads as TGCAGCGTTGAAGCCCACAGGGGAAACACCATATATTTT.

Of note for this clone: The identical CDR3 is also encoded by other nucleotide sequences in the sample. This sequence joins TRBV5-5 and TRBJ2-7; D gene uncertain. CDR1 SGHKS and CDR2 YYEKEE come from the germline V gene (reference sequence). This CDR3 comprises 15 residues. V lost 0 bases and J lost 1, with 11 bases in between. The chain's CDR3 is CASSLAPGGSYEQYF. CDR3 coding DNA: TGTGCCAGCAGCTTGGCCCCCGGCGGTTCCTACGAGCAGTACTTC.

The CDR3, as DNA: TGCAGCGTTGAGGGCAGGCCCCCCCTCTATGGCTACACCTTC. Amino acids: CSVEGRPPLYGYTF. The rearrangement uses TRBV29-1 and TRBJ1-2; D call uncertain. Germline loops: CDR1 SQVTM, CDR2 ANQGSEA. Trimming removed 3 bases from V and 4 bases from J, with 15 bases in between. The CDR3 extends over 14 amino acids.

The chain joins TRBV6-1 to TRBJ1-3; TRBD1 matches 11 bases. Germline V CDR1 and CDR2: MNHNS, SASEGT. Trimming took 3 bases from V and 0 from J; bases not matched to a gene: 7. This CDR3 is built from 18 residues. The CDR3, as DNA: TGTGCCAGCAGTGACATGAGGGACAGGGGGGACTCTGGAAACACCATATATTTT. Encoded protein: CASSDMRDRGDSGNTIYF.

The V call is TRBV19, the J call TRBJ2-3, with 7 nucleotides matching TRBD1. The junction had 4 bases not matched to a gene; V was cut back by 8 bases and J by 2 bases. Germline CDR1 is LNHDA and CDR2 is SQIVND (reference sequence). The CDR3 extends over 13 amino acids. This CDR3 reads CASEGQNTDTQYF. The CDR3, as DNA: TGTGCCAGTGAGGGACAGAACACAGATACGCAGTATTTT.

The gene calls are TRBV30 and TRBJ2-1; 7 positions match TRBD2. This CDR3 comprises 15 residues. With 2 bases clipped from V and 0 bases from J, the junction kept 4 bases outside the gene matches. From germline, CDR1 is GTSNPN and CDR2 SVGIG (reference sequence). The CDR3 region is CAWSRGVSSYNEQFF. The CDR3 coding sequence is TGTGCCTGGAGTCGGGGGGTGAGCTCCTACAATGAGCAGTTCTTC.

A single count supports this clone. The chain uses TRBV7-9 and TRBJ2-6; D is perhaps TRBD1 (5 bases). CDR1 is SEHNR and CDR2 is FQNEAQ in the germline V gene (reference sequence). This CDR3 spans 16 amino acids. The germline V and J ends were trimmed by 5 bases and 2 bases, with 13 bases remaining between them. The CDR3 loop is CASSPTAGPGANVLTF. The CDR3 region has the DNA TGTGCCAGCAGCCCGACGGCAGGGCCTGGGGCCAACGTCCTGACTTTC.

This clone was found once. This rearrangement joins TRBV9 to TRBJ2-1; TRBD1 aligns across 9 bases. Germline V lookup: CDR1 SGDLS, CDR2 YYNGEE. The CDR3 is 13 residues long. Unmatched junction bases numbered 5, after V lost 5 bases and J lost 8 bases. CDR3 bases: TGTGCCAGCAGGGGACAGGGTGACGATGAGCAGTTCTTC. Encoded protein: CASRGQGDDEQFF.

The chain uses TRBV6-5 and TRBJ2-1, with a weak D call TRBD2 (7 bases). The V gene lost 0 bases and the J gene lost 9 bases, with 15 bases spanning the gap. Germline V lookup: CDR1 MNHEY, CDR2 SVGAGI. The CDR3 extends over 15 amino acids. CDR3 in amino acids: CASSYSLGGPSEQFF. The CDR3, as DNA: TGTGCCAGCAGTTACTCATTGGGGGGGCCTAGTGAGCAGTTCTTC.

The V gene is TRBV10-2, the J gene TRBJ2-1; 9 nucleotides line up with TRBD2. Per the germline V gene, CDR1 is WSHSY and CDR2 is SAAADI. After removal of 7 bases from V and 2 bases from J, the junction contained 3 bases not matched to a gene. The CDR3 runs 14 residues. The CDR3 nucleotides read TGCGCCAGCATGGAGCGGGGGGCCTACAATGAGCAGTTCTTC. Translating gives CASMERGAYNEQFF.